The sequence of this T cell receptor beta chain was determined in a study of blood T cells in healthy people across ages. This CDR3 is 14 amino acids long. CDR1 SQVTM and CDR2 ANQGSEA come from the germline V gene. V lost 7 bases and J 0 bases, leaving 13 bases between the germline ends. A second PCR of 7 to 11 cycles used a sample-barcoded 5' primer and a J-beta primer mix. TCRdb processed the 5' RACE reads anew with MiXCR; each CDR3 protein has one entry. This sample yields 890,000 or so distinct CDR3 sequences, of which under 80% are seen a single time; about a quarter belongs to the top ten. The J gene is TRBJ2-1, the V gene TRBV29-1; D gene uncertain. The receptor was isolated from a man aged 25 to 40 in good health. The sample taken for sequencing was blood. The CDR3 DNA sequence: TGCAGCGCCAATCGCCCGGGCTCCTACAATGAGCAGTTCTTC. It translates to CSANRPGSYNEQFF.